This T cell receptor (beta chain) was sequenced in a study of OX40 agonist ivuxolimab in advanced cancers. Study context: The dose-escalation cohort was just under 85% male, with a mean age of about 60 years, ranging about 23 to 79. Enrollees could have had prior anti-PD-1, anti-PD-L1 or anti-CTLA-4 therapy, which more than 30% had received.

The CDR3 sequence is 15 residues long. V gave up 0 bases and J gave up 16 bases, with 22 bases separating them. CDR1 and CDR2 (germline): SGHVS, FNYEAQ. Study findings and constraints: CD8+ T cells averaged more expanded clones than CD4+.

Points on this clone: What it recognizes is unknown.

Some clones are missing from TCRdb's copy, which holds only in-frame ones; the method was immunoSEQ multiplex PCR. The sample lists 45,000 to 50,000 clones; roughly 85% were seen once. The sequenced sample was CD4+ or CD8+ T cells sorted from blood, obtained in a trial of the OX40 agonist ivuxolimab. The TCR originated in an adult with an advanced solid tumor such as melanoma, head and neck, liver or kidney cancer. The chain links TRBV7-6 to TRBJ2-1, with D perhaps given as TRBD1 or TRBD2 (6 bases each). Here the CDR3 reads CASSLAASGGTIVFF. The CDR3 nucleotides read TGTGCCAGCAGCTTAGCGGCCTCGGGCGGGACAATCGTTTTCTTC.